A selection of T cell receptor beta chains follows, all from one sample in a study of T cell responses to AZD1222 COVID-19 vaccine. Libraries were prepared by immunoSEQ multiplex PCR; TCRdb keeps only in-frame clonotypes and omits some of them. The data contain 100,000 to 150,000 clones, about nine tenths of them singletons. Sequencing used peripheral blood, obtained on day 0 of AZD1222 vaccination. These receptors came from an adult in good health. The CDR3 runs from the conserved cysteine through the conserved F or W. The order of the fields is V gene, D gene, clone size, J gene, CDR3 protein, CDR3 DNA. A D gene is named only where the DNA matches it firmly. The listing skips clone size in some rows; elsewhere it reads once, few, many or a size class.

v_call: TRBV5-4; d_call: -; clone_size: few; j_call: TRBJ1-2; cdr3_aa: CASSLSQGIGYTF; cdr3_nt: TGTGCCAGCAGCTTGAGTCAGGGAATTGGCTACACCTTC
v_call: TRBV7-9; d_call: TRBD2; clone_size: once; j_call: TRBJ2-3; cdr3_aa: CASSPAGTSGSVADTQYF; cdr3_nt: TGTGCCAGCAGCCCCGCCGGGACTAGCGGGTCGGTCGCAGATACGCAGTATTTT
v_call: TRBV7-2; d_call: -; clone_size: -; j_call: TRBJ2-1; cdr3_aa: CASSPRTSSYNEQFF; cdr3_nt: TGTGCCAGCAGCCCACGGACGAGCTCCTACAATGAGCAGTTCTTC
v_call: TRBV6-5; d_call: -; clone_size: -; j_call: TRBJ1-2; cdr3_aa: CASSYSTPRGDGYTF; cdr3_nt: TGTGCCAGCAGTTACTCGACTCCCCGAGGAGATGGCTACACCTTC
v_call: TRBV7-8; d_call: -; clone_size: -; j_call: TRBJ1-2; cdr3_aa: CASSLVGREGIGYTF; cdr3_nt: TGTGCCAGCAGCTTAGTCGGCAGGGAGGGTATAGGCTACACCTTC
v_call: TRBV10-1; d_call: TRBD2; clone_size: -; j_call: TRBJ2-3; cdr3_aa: CASSPGLAVFTDTQYF; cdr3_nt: TGCGCCAGCAGTCCGGGACTAGCGGTCTTCACAGATACGCAGTATTTT
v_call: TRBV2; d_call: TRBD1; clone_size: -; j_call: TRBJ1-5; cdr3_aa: CASSRTGGENQPQHF; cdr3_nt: TGTGCCAGCAGTAGGACAGGGGGGGAGAATCAGCCCCAGCATTTT
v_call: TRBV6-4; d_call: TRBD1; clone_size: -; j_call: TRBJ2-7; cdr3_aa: CASSGDRGLVEQYF; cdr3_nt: TGTGCCAGCAGTGGGGACAGGGGGCTAGTCGAGCAGTACTTC
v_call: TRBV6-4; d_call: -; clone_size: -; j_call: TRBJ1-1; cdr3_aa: CASSAESNTEAFF; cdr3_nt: TGTGCCAGCAGTGCAGAGTCGAACACTGAAGCTTTCTTT
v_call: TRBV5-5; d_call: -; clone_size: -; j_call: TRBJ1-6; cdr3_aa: CASSLKAQVPRGSYNSPLHF; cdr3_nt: TGTGCCAGCAGCTTGAAGGCGCAGGTTCCTAGGGGGTCCTATAATTCACCCCTCCACTTT
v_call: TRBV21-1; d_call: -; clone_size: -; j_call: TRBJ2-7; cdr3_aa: CATRERGYEQYF; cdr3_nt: TGTGCCACCCGAGAGAGAGGGTACGAGCAGTACTTC
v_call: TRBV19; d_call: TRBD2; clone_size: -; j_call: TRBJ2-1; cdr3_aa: CASSPQRESTEQFF; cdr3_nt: TGTGCCAGTAGTCCCCAGCGGGAGAGTACTGAGCAGTTCTTC
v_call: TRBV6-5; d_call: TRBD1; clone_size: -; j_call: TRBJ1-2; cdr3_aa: CASSSGGQNYGYTF; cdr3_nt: TGTGCCAGCAGTTCGGGGGGACAGAACTATGGCTACACCTTC
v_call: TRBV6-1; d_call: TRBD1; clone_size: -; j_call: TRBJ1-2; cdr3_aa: CASSDGQGYYGYTF; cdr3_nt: TGTGCCAGCAGTGACGGACAGGGATACTATGGCTACACCTTC
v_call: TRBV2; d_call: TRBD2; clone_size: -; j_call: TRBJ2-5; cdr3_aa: CASSPSGRAEETQYF; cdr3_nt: TGTGCCAGCAGTCCCTCCGGGAGGGCCGAGGAGACCCAGTACTTC
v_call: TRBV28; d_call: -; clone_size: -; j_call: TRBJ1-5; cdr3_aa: CASSLLPDNQPQHF; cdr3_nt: TGTGCCAGCAGTTTGCTCCCGGACAATCAGCCCCAGCATTTT
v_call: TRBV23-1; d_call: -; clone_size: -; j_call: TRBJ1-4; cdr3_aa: CASSLGREGSNEKLFF; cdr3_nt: TGCGCCAGCAGTCTTGGCAGGGAGGGATCTAATGAAAAACTGTTTTTT
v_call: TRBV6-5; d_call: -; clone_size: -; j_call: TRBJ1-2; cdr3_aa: CASSHSKGGGYTF; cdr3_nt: TGTGCCAGCAGTCACTCAAAAGGAGGGGGCTACACCTTC
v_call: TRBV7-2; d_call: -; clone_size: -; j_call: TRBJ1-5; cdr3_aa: CASSSRPGTGYSNQPQHF; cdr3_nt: TGTGCCAGCAGCTCGAGGCCAGGGACTGGATATAGCAATCAGCCCCAGCATTTT